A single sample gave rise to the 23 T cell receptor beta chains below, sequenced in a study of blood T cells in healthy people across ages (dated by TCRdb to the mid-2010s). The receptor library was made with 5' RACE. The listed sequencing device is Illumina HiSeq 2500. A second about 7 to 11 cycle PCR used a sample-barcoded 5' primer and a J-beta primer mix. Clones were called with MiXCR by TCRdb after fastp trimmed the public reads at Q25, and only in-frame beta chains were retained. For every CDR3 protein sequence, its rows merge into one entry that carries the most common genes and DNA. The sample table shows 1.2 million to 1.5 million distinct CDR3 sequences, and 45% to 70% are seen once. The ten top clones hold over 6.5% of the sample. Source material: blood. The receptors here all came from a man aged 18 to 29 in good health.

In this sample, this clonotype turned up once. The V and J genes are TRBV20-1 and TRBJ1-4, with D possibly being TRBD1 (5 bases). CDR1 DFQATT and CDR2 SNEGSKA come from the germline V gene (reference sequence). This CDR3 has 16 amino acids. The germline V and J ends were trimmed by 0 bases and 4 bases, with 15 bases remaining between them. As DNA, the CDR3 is TGCAGTGCTAGAGATAAAACGGGACCGCGTAATGAAAAACTGTTTTTT. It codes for CSARDKTGPRNEKLFF.

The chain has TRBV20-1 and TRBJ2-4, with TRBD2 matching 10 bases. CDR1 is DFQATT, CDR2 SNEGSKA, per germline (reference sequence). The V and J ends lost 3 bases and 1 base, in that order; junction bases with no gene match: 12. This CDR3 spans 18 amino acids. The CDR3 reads CSASYPSGGDGAKNIQYF. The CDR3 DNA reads TGCAGTGCTAGTTATCCCAGCGGGGGGGATGGGGCCAAAAACATTCAGTACTTC.

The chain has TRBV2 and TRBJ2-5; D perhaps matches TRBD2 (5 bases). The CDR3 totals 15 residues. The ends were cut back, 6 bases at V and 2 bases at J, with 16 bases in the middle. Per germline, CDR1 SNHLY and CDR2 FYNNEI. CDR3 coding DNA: TGTGCCAGCAGCAGCCCCCTAAGCGGACAAGAGACCCAGTACTTC. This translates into CASSSPLSGQETQYF.

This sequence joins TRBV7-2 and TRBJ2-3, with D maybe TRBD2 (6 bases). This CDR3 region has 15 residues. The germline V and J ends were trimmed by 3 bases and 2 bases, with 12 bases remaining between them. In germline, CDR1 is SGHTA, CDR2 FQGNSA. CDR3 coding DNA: TGTGCCAGCAGCTTCCTCGGCGGGGACACAGATACGCAGTATTTT. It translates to CASSFLGGDTDTQYF.

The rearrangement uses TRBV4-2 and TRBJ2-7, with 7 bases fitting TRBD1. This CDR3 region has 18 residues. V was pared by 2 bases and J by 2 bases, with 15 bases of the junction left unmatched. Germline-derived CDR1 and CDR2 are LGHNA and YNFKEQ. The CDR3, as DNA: TGTGCCAGCAGCCAACCCACACCTAACGGACAGGAGCCCTACGAGCAGTACTTC. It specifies CASSQPTPNGQEPYEQYF.

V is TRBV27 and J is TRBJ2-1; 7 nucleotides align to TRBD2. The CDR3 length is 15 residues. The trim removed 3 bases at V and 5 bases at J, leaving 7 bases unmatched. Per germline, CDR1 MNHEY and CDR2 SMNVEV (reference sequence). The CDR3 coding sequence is TGTGCCAGCAGTTTCTCGGCTAGCGGTAACAATGAGCAGTTCTTC. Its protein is CASSFSASGNNEQFF.

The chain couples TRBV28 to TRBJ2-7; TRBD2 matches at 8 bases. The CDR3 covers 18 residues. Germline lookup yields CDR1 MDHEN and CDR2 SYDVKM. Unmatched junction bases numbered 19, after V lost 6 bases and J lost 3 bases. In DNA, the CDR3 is TGTGCCAGCAGCCCCCCAGCTTACAGCGGGGGCAGTTACTACGAGCAGTACTTC. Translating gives CASSPPAYSGGSYYEQYF. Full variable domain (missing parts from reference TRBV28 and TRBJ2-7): DVKVTQSSRYLVKRTGEKVFLECVQDMDHENMFWYRQDPGLGLRLIYFSYDVKMKEKGDIPEGYSVSREKKERFSLILESASTNQTSMYLCASSPPAYSGGSYYEQYFGPGTRLTVT.

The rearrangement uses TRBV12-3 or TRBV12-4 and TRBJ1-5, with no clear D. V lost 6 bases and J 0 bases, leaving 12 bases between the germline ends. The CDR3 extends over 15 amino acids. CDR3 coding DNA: TGTGCCAGCAGCCGGGGTGGATATAGCAATCAGCCCCAGCATTTT. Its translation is CASSRGGYSNQPQHF.

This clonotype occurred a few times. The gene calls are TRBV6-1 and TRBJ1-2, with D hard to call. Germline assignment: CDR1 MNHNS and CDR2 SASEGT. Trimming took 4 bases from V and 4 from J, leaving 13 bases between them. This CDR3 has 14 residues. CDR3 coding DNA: TGTGCCAGCAGTGCAACACAGTACGGCTATGGCTACACCTTC. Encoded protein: CASSATQYGYGYTF.

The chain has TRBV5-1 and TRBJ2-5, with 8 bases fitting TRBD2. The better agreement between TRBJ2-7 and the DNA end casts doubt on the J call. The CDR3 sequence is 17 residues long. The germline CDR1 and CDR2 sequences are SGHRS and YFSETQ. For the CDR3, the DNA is TGCGCCAGCAGCTCCATTTCCCGGGCGGGGGGAACCTACGAGCAGTACTTC. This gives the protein CASSSISRAGGTYEQYF.

DNA of the CDR3: TGCGCCAGCAGCCACGGACAGGGGATTCGAAATGAGCAGTTCTTC. Translated: CASSHGQGIRNEQFF. The chain couples TRBV4-3 to TRBJ2-1, with 9 bases identical to TRBD1. CDR1 and CDR2 from the germline V gene are LGHNA and YSLEER. This CDR3 spans 15 amino acids. V shed 3 bases and J 7 bases; nucleotides not matched to a gene: 7.

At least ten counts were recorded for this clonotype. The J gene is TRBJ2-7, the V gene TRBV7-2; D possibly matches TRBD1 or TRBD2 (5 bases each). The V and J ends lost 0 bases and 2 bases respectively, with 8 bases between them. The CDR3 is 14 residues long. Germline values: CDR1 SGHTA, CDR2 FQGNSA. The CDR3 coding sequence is TGTGCCAGCAGCTTAGCGGGGACCCCCTACGAGCAGTACTTC. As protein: CASSLAGTPYEQYF.

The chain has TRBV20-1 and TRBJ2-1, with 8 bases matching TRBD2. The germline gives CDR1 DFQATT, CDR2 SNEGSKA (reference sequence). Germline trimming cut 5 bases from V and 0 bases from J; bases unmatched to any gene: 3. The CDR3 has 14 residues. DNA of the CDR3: TGCAGTGCTTACGGGGGGGACTCCTACAATGAGCAGTTCTTC. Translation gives CSAYGGDSYNEQFF.

Here the CDR3 DNA reads TGTGCCAGCAGTCTTTACTTGGGGGCGCAGTACTTC. Residues: CASSLYLGAQYF. The chain couples TRBV12-3 or TRBV12-4 to TRBJ2-7; maybe TRBD1 (6 bases). Trimming removed 5 bases from V and 9 bases from J, with 14 bases in between. The CDR3 runs to 12 residues.

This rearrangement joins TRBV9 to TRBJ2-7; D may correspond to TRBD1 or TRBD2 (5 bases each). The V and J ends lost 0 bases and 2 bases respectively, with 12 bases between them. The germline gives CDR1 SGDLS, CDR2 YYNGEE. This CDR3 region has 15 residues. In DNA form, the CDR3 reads TGTGCCAGCAGCGTAGGCTGGGGACGGACCTACGAGCAGTACTTC. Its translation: CASSVGWGRTYEQYF.

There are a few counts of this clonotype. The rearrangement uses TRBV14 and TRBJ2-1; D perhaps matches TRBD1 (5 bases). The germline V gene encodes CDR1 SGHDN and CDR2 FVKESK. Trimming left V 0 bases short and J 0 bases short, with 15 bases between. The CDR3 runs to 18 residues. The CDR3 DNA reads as TGTGCCAGCAGCCAAGATCCGGCAGGGAAAAGCTCCTACAATGAGCAGTTCTTC. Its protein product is CASSQDPAGKSSYNEQFF.

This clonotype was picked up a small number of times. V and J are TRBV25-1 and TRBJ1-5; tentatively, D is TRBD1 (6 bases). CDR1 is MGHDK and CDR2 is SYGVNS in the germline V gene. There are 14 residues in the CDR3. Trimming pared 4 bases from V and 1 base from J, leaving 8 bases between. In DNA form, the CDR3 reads TGTGCCAGCAGTGGACAGGCCAGCAATCAGCCCCAGCATTTT. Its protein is CASSGQASNQPQHF.

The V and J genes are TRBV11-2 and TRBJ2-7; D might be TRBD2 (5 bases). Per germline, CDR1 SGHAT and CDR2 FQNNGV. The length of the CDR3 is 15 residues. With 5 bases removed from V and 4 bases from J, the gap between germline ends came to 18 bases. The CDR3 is CASSPTGGRWYEQYF. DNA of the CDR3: TGTGCCAGCAGCCCTACCGGAGGCAGGTGGTACGAGCAGTACTTC.

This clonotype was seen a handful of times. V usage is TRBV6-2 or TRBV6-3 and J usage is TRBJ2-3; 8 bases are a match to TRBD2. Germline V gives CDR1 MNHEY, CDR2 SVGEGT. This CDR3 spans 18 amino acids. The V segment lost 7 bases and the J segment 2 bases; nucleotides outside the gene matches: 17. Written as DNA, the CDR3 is TGTGCCAGCAAGTTCTCGGGACTAGGGGCCTCAAACACAGATACGCAGTATTTT. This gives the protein CASKFSGLGASNTDTQYF.

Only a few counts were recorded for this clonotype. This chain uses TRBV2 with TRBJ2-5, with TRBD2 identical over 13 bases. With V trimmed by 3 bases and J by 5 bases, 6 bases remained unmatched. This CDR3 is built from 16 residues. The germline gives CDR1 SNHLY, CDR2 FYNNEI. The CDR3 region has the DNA TGTGCCAGCAGTGATCCTCCGACTAGCGGGGGGGAGACCCAGTACTTC. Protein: CASSDPPTSGGETQYF. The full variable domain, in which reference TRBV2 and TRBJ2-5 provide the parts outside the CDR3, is EPEVTQTPSHQVTQMGQEVILRCVPISNHLYFYWYRQILGQKVEFLVSFYNNEISEKSEIFDDQFSVERPDGSNFTLKIRSTKLEDSAMYFCASSDPPTSGGETQYFGPGTRLLVL.

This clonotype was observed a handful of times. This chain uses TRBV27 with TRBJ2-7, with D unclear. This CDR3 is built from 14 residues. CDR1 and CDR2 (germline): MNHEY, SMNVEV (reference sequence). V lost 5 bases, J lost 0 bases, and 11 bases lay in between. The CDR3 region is CASSPLTASYEQYF. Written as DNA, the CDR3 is TGTGCCAGCAGTCCATTAACAGCCTCCTACGAGCAGTACTTC.

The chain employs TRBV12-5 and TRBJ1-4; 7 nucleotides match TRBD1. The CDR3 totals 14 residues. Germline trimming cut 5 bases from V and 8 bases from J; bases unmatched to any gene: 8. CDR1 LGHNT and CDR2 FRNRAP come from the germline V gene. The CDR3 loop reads CASGPTGHREKLFF. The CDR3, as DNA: TGTGCTAGTGGTCCGACAGGGCATCGGGAAAAACTGTTTTTT.

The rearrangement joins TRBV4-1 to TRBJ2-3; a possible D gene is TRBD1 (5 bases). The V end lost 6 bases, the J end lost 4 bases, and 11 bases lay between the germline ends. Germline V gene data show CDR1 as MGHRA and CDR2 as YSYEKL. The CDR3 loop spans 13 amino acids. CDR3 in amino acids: CASRTQGADTQYF. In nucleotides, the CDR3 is TGCGCCAGCAGAACGCAGGGCGCAGATACGCAGTATTTT.